This T cell receptor (beta chain) was found in a study of blood T cells in healthy people across ages. The CDR3 extends over 12 amino acids. Germline values: CDR1 GTSNPN, CDR2 SVGIG (reference sequence). V was shortened by 2 bases and J by 3 bases, with 7 bases between the two germline ends. In this sample, this clonotype turned up a few times. With a J-beta primer mix and a sample-barcoded 5' primer, a second PCR ran about 7 to 11 cycles. TCRdb reprocessed the 5' RACE reads via MiXCR and lists one record per CDR3 protein. The sample has about 730,000 distinct CDR3 sequences, roughly 45% seen once. This rearrangement joins TRBV30 to TRBJ2-5, with D perhaps TRBD2 (5 bases). The sample taken for sequencing was blood. This clonotype was obtained from an older woman in good health. DNA for the CDR3: TGTGCCTGGAGTCATAGCGAAGAGACCCAGTACTTC. Amino acids: CAWSHSEETQYF.